One and the same sample provided the 12 T cell receptor beta chains below, sequenced in a study of cytomegalovirus exposure and HLA in healthy donors. PCR was performed using 60 Vbeta and 13 Jbeta primers. Profiling relied on immunoSEQ multiplex PCR, and the TCRdb table lists in-frame clones only, not all of them. The sample holds about 250,000 clones, around 84% seen once. Sequenced material: PBMCs. The receptors stem from a girl aged 2 to 9 in good health and CMV-seronegative.

This chain links TRBV5-1 with TRBJ2-2; D unclear. This CDR3 contains 14 residues. Germline values: CDR1 SGHRS, CDR2 YFSETQ. Trimming stripped 2 bases from V and 1 base from J, with 6 bases between. The CDR3 bases are TGCGCCAGCAGCTTCCGACTGAACACCGGGGAGCTGTTTTTT. This codes for CASSFRLNTGELFF.

V gene TRBV7-9 combines with J gene TRBJ2-5; TRBD1 matches at 8 bases. The V gene end was trimmed by 4 bases and the J gene end by 1 base; junction bases not matched to a gene: 8. Germline V gives CDR1 SEHNR, CDR2 FQNEAQ (reference sequence). CDR3 size: 16 residues. This CDR3 is CASSYSGGFGQETQYF. The CDR3 DNA reads TGTGCCAGCAGCTACTCAGGGGGCTTCGGCCAAGAGACCCAGTACTTC.

This chain joins TRBV4-1 and TRBJ2-7; tentative D call: TRBD2 (5 bases). The CDR3 is made up of 16 amino acids. Germline lookup yields CDR1 MGHRA and CDR2 YSYEKL. V shed 4 bases and J shed 3 bases, with 19 bases lying between them. The CDR3 region is CASSRFPGVEGYEQYF. As DNA, the CDR3 is TGCGCCAGCAGCCGGTTCCCCGGGGTCGAGGGCTACGAGCAGTACTTC.

V and J are TRBV6-5 and TRBJ2-7, with 7 positions matching TRBD2. Germline-derived CDR1 and CDR2 are MNHEY and SVGAGI. This CDR3 is built from 16 residues. Losses at the gene ends were 0 bases for V and 3 bases for J; bases not matched to a gene: 8. Here the CDR3 reads CASSYSNGGGYYEQYF. CDR3 DNA sequence: TGTGCCAGCAGTTACTCGAATGGGGGGGGGTACTACGAGCAGTACTTC.

The rearrangement links TRBV21-1 to TRBJ2-1; the D call TRBD1 from the table was never checked on the DNA. TRBV21-1 is designated a pseudogene. The CDR3 is made up of 15 amino acids. In nucleotides, the CDR3 is TGTGCCAGCCCACATCCCCACCATTTCCTTAGGGGGCAGTTCTTC. It translates to CASPHPHHFLRGQFF.

The J gene is TRBJ1-2, the V gene TRBV5-6; the match to TRBD1 covers 9 bases. Germline assignment: CDR1 SGHDT and CDR2 YYEEEE. The J segment lost 5 bases and the V segment lost 4 bases, leaving 6 bases of the junction unmatched. The CDR3 is 14 residues long. In DNA, the CDR3 is TGTGCCAGCAGCCCGGGACAGGGTACTTATGGCTACACCTTC. Its protein product is CASSPGQGTYGYTF.

The CDR3 sequence: CASSYPAGVGREKLFF. CDR3 DNA: TGTGCCAGCAGTTACCCCGCGGGGGTGGGGCGAGAAAAACTGTTTTTT. The chain links TRBV6-6 to TRBJ1-4, with D possibly matching TRBD1 (5 bases). Between the trimmed V and J ends, which lost 2 bases and 8 bases, there was a span of 18 bases. Germline lookup yields CDR1 MNHNY and CDR2 SVGAGI (reference sequence). The length of the CDR3 is 16 residues.

The chain links TRBV18 to TRBJ1-1, with 8 bases that match TRBD1. Germline CDR1 is KGHSH and CDR2 is LQKENI. CDR3 size: 17 residues. Trimming took 2 bases from V and 0 from J; bases not matched to a gene: 8. CDR3 sequence: CASSPAGTGAMNTEAFF. In DNA form, the CDR3 reads TGTGCCAGCTCACCAGCCGGGACAGGCGCCATGAACACTGAAGCTTTCTTT.

This chain joins TRBV19 and TRBJ2-7; 8 nucleotides match TRBD1. V was pared by 5 bases and J by 2 bases, with 11 bases of the junction left unmatched. Germline assignment: CDR1 LNHDA and CDR2 SQIVND (reference sequence). The CDR3 is 16 residues long. The CDR3 sequence is CASSLSGTGRTYEQYF. For the CDR3, the DNA is TGTGCCAGTAGTTTATCCGGGACAGGAAGGACCTACGAGCAGTACTTC.

The chain employs TRBV6-5 and TRBJ1-2; the D gene is possibly TRBD1 (5 bases). Germline V gene sequence: CDR1 MNHEY, CDR2 SVGAGI. The V and J ends lost 1 base and 0 bases respectively, with 9 bases between them. The CDR3 length is 15 residues. DNA for the CDR3: TGTGCCAGCAGTTACTTCCAGGGCGCTAACTATGGCTACACCTTC. Protein sequence: CASSYFQGANYGYTF.

The chain couples TRBV5-1 to TRBJ2-5, with 9 bases fitting TRBD2. The CDR3 sequence is 13 residues long. Trimming at V came to 9 bases and at J to 7 bases, leaving 10 bases not matched to a gene. Germline V CDR1 and CDR2: SGHRS, YFSETQ. CDR3 sequence (DNA): TGCGCCATCAACAGGCGGCGGGAGGGGACCCAGTACTTC. Residues: CAINRRREGTQYF.

The chain uses TRBV4-2 and TRBJ1-6; possibly TRBD1 for D (6 bases). In germline, CDR1 is LGHNA, CDR2 YNFKEQ. The CDR3 runs 15 residues. Trimming removed 0 bases at V and 7 bases at J, with 10 bases between. This CDR3 reads CASSQDKGENSPLHF. Written as DNA, the CDR3 is TGTGCCAGCAGCCAAGATAAGGGGGAGAATTCACCCCTCCACTTT.